These 7 T cell receptor beta chains were sequenced from one sample in a study of shared clonotypes between healthy human individuals (dated by TCRdb to the early 2020s). Preparation of the library involved the immunoSEQ multiplex PCR assay. TCRdb retrieved this table from immuneACCESS and kept in-frame rearrangements only. Not all clones are present; in checked studies, unresolved V genes account for under half, and no reason is known for the remainder. The sample contains 550,000 to 600,000 clones, around three quarters of them found a single time. The ten top clones hold around 11% of the sample. The sample consisted of PBMCs. Every receptor here comes from a woman between 40 and 50 years old in good health. Some clones in this sample may be carry-over from other donors' samples.

This clone was seen a few times. J is TRBJ1-5 and V is TRBV2; D remains unclear. The CDR3 sequence is 14 residues long. Germline lookup yields CDR1 SNHLY and CDR2 FYNNEI. Trimming took off 4 bases at V and 1 base at J, with 8 bases between the two ends. CDR3 protein: CASSVIRSNQPQHF. The DNA of the CDR3 is TGTGCCAGCAGTGTTATCAGGAGCAATCAGCCCCAGCATTTT.

The V gene is TRBV18, the J gene TRBJ2-7, with TRBD2 matching 7 bases. The germline CDR1 and CDR2 sequences are KGHSH and LQKENI. This CDR3 is 16 amino acids long. After removal of 6 bases from V and 1 base from J, the junction contained 12 bases not matched to a gene. The CDR3 region is CASSPRSLAASYEQYF. DNA of the CDR3: TGTGCCAGCTCCCCAAGGAGCCTAGCGGCTTCCTACGAGCAGTACTTC.

The chain recombines TRBV4-1 with TRBJ2-2, with TRBD2 matching over 8 bases. The V segment lost 4 bases and the J segment 0 bases; nucleotides outside the gene matches: 4. Germline-derived CDR1 and CDR2 are MGHRA and YSYEKL. The CDR3 is 16 residues long. In DNA, the CDR3 is TGCGCCAGCAGCCGCCTAGCGGGCCCGAACACCGGGGAGCTGTTTTTT. This gives the protein CASSRLAGPNTGELFF.

This chain links TRBV5-6 with TRBJ1-4; 8 nucleotides agree with TRBD1. V trimming: 4 bases; J trimming: 4 bases; junction bases outside the gene matches: 6. Germline V CDR1 and CDR2: SGHDT, YYEEEE. This CDR3 spans 15 amino acids. The CDR3 is CASSHRGGINEKLFF. Written as DNA, the CDR3 is TGTGCCAGCAGCCACAGGGGGGGGATTAATGAAAAACTGTTTTTT.

The chain employs TRBV6-4 and TRBJ2-7; TRBD2 agrees at 9 bases. The CDR3 is 17 residues long. Trimming removed 6 bases from V and 6 bases from J; junction bases left unmatched: 18. Germline CDR1 and CDR2: MRHNA and SNTAGT. The CDR3 loop reads CASRAILPRGRACEQYF. In nucleotides, the CDR3 is TGTGCCAGCAGGGCCATACTTCCTCGCGGGAGGGCGTGCGAGCAGTACTTC.

The chain employs TRBV11-3 and TRBJ2-5; the D call may be TRBD1 or TRBD2 (5 bases each). Trimming took off 4 bases at V and 5 bases at J, with 14 bases between the two ends. Germline CDR1 is SGHNT and CDR2 is YENEEA. The CDR3 length is 14 residues. For the CDR3, the DNA is TGTGCCAGCAGCTCGCCGCCAGAGGGGGAGACCCAGTACTTC. This encodes CASSSPPEGETQYF.

The rearrangement joins TRBV2 to TRBJ2-4; D is uncertain. The CDR3 is 12 residues long. Germline assignment: CDR1 SNHLY and CDR2 FYNNEI. V was cut by 8 bases and J by 4 bases, with 9 bases left in between. The CDR3 DNA sequence: TGTGCCAGCCGCGGAAAAAAAAACATTCAGTACTTC. Translating gives CASRGKKNIQYF.